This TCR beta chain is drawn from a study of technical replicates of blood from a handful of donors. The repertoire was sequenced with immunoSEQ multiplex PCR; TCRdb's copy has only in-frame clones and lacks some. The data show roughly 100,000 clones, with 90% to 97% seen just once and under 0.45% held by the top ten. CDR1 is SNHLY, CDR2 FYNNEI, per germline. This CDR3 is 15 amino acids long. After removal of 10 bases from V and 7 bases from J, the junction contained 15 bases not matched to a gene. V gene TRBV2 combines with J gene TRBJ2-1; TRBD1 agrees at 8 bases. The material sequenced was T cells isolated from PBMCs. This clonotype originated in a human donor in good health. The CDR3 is CATRTSQGVKNEQFF. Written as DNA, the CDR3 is TGTGCCACCCGGACCTCACAGGGGGTAAAGAATGAGCAGTTCTTC.